What follows is one T cell receptor beta chain and its context. With 3 bases removed from V and 5 bases from J, the gap between germline ends came to 11 bases. This CDR3 is built from 14 residues. Germline CDR1 is SGHTA and CDR2 is FQGNSA. The record originates from a study of shared clonotypes between healthy human individuals. Study at large: CD4 naive cells filled three plates per donor, CD4 memory three, CD8 naive two and CD8 memory one.

It was at deep level that the assay was run. TCRdb's copy holds only in-frame clones and misses some; the assay was immunoSEQ multiplex PCR. The sample lists about 2.4 million clones, 80% to 95% seen once, with roughly 0.39% in the top ten. The V gene is TRBV7-2, the J gene TRBJ1-5, with a possible D match to TRBD1 (5 bases). Input material: naive CD4+ T cells from PBMCs. As to subset: CD45RA+ positively selected. The sequence derives from a man in his late teens or twenties in good health. Some clones in this sample may be carry-over from other donors' samples. This CDR3 is CASSFDGAHQPQHF. In nucleotides, the CDR3 is TGTGCCAGCAGCTTCGACGGGGCCCATCAGCCCCAGCATTTT.